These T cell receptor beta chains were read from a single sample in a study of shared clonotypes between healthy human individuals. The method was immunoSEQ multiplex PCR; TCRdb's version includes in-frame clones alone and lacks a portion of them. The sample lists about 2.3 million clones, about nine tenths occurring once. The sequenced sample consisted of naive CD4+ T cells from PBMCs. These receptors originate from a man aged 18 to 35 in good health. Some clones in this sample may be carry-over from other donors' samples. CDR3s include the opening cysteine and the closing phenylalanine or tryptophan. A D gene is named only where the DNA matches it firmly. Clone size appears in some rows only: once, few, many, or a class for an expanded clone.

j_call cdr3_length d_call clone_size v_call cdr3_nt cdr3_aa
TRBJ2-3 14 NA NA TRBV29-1 TGCAGCGTTGAGGTGTCAGCTAGCACAGATACGCAGTATTTT CSVEVSASTDTQYF
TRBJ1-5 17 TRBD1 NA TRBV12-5 TGTGCTAGTGGTTTTGGATTCGGACAGGGCGGCGATCAGCCCCAGCATTTT CASGFGFGQGGDQPQHF
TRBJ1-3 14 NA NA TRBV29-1 TGCAGCGTTTATCCGACAGGCTCTGGAAACACCATATATTTT CSVYPTGSGNTIYF
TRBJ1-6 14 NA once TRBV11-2 TGTGCCAGCAGCCCTGGGGGAGTTGGCTCACCCCTCCACTTT CASSPGGVGSPLHF
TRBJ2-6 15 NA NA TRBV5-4 TGTGCCAGCAGCTTTAGGGGAGCCGGGGCCAACGTCCTGACTTTC CASSFRGAGANVLTF
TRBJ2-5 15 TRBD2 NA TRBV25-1 TGTGCCAGGGGGGGTCCTAGCGGGAGTCAGGAGACCCAGTACTTC CARGGPSGSQETQYF
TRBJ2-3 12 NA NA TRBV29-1 TGCAGCGTAGAGACAGGCACAGATACGCAGTATTTT CSVETGTDTQYF
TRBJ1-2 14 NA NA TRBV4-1 TGCGCCAGCAGCCCCCTAGAGGGGAGGTATGGCTACACCTTC CASSPLEGRYGYTF
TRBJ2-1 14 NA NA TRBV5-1 TGCGCCAGCAGCTTGGCCGTGGGCGGGAATGAGCAGTTCTTC CASSLAVGGNEQFF
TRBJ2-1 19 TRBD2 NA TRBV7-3 TGTGCCAGCAGCTTAACCCCCACTAGCGGGAGGCTCCCCTACAATGAGCAGTTCTTC CASSLTPTSGRLPYNEQFF
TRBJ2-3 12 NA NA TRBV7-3 TGTGCCAGCAGCTCTGGGTGGGATACGCAGTATTTT CASSSGWDTQYF
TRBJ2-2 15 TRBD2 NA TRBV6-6 TGTGCCAGCAGTTACTCGGGACTAGCTACCGGGGAGCTGTTTTTT CASSYSGLATGELFF
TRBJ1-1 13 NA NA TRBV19 TGTGCCAGTATGAGGGGCTTTAACACTGAAGCTTTCTTT CASMRGFNTEAFF
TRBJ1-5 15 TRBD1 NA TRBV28 TGTGCCAGCAGCCCCGCAGGGGGCGCTTCTCAGCCCCAGCATTTT CASSPAGGASQPQHF
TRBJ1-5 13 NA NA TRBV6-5 TGTGCCAGCAGGCAGGGACTCAATCAGCCCCAGCATTTT CASRQGLNQPQHF
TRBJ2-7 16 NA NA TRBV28 TGTGCCAGCTCACGACCCTACACGGAACAAACCCACGAGCAGTACTTC CASSRPYTEQTHEQYF
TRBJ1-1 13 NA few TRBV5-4 TGTGCCAGCAGCTTAGGACGGTACACTGAAGCTTTCTTT CASSLGRYTEAFF